Following are 3 T cell receptor beta chains from one sample sequenced in a study of regulatory T cells in long-lasting Graves disease. Time point here: persistent/refractory GD, antithyroid drugs over 5 years with positive TRAb. Isolated PBMC RNA provided the starting material for the TCR library. Building the TCR beta libraries relied on iRepertoire HTBI primers, and CDR3 regions underwent Arm-PCR. Using its own MiXCR run on the multiplex PCR reads, TCRdb lists one record per CDR3 protein. The table has about 420,000 distinct CDR3 sequences, less than 25% seen once. The material was peripheral blood mononuclear cells (PBMCs), obtained when the disease was refractory, from a patient treated with antithyroid drugs. The receptors shown here come from a female donor with Graves disease.

Comments on this clonotype: This clone may be a read error of a much larger clone one base away. This chain connects TRBV28 to TRBJ1-2; D unclear. CDR1 and CDR2 (germline): MDHEN, SYDVKM. This CDR3 region has 14 residues. CDR3 nucleotide sequence: TGTGCCAGCAGTTTCGATTCGGGGAACTATGGCTGCACCTTC. Translation gives CASSFDSGNYGCTF.

This clonotype was recorded a few times. The chain employs TRBV7-2 and TRBJ2-2; the D gene is possibly TRBD2 (6 bases). V was cut by 4 bases and J by 5 bases, with 17 bases left in between. Germline CDR1 is SGHTA and CDR2 is FQGNSA. CDR3 length: 16 amino acids. The CDR3 reads CASSSMAGGITGELFF. In DNA, the CDR3 is TGTGCCAGCAGCTCTATGGCTGGAGGGATTACCGGGGAGCTGTTTTTT.

The chain joins TRBV29-1 to TRBJ2-5; D is unresolved. V was trimmed by 7 bases and J by 2 bases, leaving 14 bases between them. The CDR3 is 13 residues long. The germline CDR1 and CDR2 sequences are SQVTM and ANQGSEA. The CDR3, as DNA: TGCAGCGCCAGAAGAACTACGCAAGAGACCCAGTACTTC. It is translated as CSARRTTQETQYF.